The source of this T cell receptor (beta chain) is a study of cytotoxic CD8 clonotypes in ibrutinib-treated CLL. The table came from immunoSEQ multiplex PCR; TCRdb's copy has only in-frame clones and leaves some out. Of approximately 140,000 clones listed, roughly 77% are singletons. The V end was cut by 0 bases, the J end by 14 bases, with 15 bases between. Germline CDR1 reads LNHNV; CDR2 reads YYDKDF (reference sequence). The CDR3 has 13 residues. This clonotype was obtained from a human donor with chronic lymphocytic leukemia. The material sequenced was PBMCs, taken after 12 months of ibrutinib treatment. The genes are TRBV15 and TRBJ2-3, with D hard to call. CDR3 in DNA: TGTGCCACCAGCAGAGATTTGGAAGGGTCCAGGTATTTT. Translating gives CATSRDLEGSRYF.